One and the same sample provided the 30 T cell receptor beta chains below, sequenced in a study of T-cell memory formation after mild COVID-19. TCRdb re-called the 5' RACE reads through MiXCR, storing one row per CDR3 protein. Of 140,000 to 150,000 distinct CDR3 sequences listed, roughly 21% were seen once; the top ten hold around 2%. The sample taken for sequencing was PBMCs or a T cell subset sorted from them (not recorded which). These receptors were collected from an adult woman who had mild COVID-19 (a few samples of this study predate the infection). Cell type and time point are not known.

The chain is built from TRBV4-3 and TRBJ2-4; no definite D call. Germline CDR1 LGHNA, CDR2 YSLEER. The CDR3 loop spans 15 amino acids. V shed 0 bases and J shed 0 bases, with 6 bases lying between them. The CDR3 nucleotides are TGCGCCAGCAGCCAAGAGCCGAGAGCCAAAAACATTCAGTACTTC. Protein sequence: CASSQEPRAKNIQYF.

J is TRBJ2-4 and V is TRBV4-1, with D perhaps matching TRBD2 (6 bases). Trimming left V 7 bases short and J 3 bases short, with 19 bases between. Germline CDR1 is MGHRA and CDR2 is YSYEKL. This CDR3 comprises 16 residues. This CDR3 is CASTPGWGVSKNIQYF. CDR3 sequence (DNA): TGCGCCAGCACCCCGGGGTGGGGGGTTAGCAAAAACATTCAGTACTTC.

This clonotype has just a few counts. The chain couples TRBV20-1 to TRBJ1-2, with a weak D call TRBD1 (6 bases). This CDR3 contains 12 residues. V shed 2 bases and J shed 8 bases, with 12 bases lying between them. The V gene's germline CDR1 is DFQATT and CDR2 SNEGSKA (reference sequence). CDR3 DNA: TGCAGTGCTAGACTACAGGGTAGCGGCTACACCTTC. Amino acid sequence: CSARLQGSGYTF.

The chain joins TRBV12-3 or TRBV12-4 to TRBJ2-7; D remains ambiguous. This CDR3 region has 13 residues. Trimming took 6 bases from V and 0 from J, leaving 9 bases between them. This CDR3 reads CASRPQSSYEQYF. In DNA, the CDR3 is TGTGCCAGCAGACCCCAAAGCTCCTACGAGCAGTACTTC.

This sequence joins TRBV10-3 and TRBJ2-7; 8 bases agree with TRBD1. Germline values: CDR1 ENHRY, CDR2 SYGVKD. This CDR3 is built from 15 residues. V gave up 2 bases and J gave up 5 bases; unmatched junction bases: 8. CDR3 bases: TGTGCCATCAGTGAGCCCGGACAGGGAAGGAACGAGCAGTACTTC. Amino acid sequence: CAISEPGQGRNEQYF.

The genes are TRBV24-1 and TRBJ2-6; the D is unclear. The CDR3 consists of 16 residues. CDR1 is KGHDR, CDR2 SFDVKD, per germline. Trimming stripped 3 bases from V and 0 bases from J, with 8 bases between. The CDR3 loop is CATSDHPHSGANVLTF. CDR3 sequence (DNA): TGTGCCACCAGTGATCATCCACACTCTGGGGCCAACGTCCTGACTTTC.

The gene calls are TRBV4-2 and TRBJ2-1; 9 bases fit TRBD2. V lost 6 bases to trimming and J lost 10 bases; unmatched junction nucleotides: 13. Germline V lookup: CDR1 LGHNA, CDR2 YNFKEQ. The CDR3 has 15 amino acids. Here the CDR3 reads CASSTGSSGVREQFF. CDR3 DNA: TGTGCCAGCAGTACAGGGTCTAGCGGGGTTCGAGAGCAGTTCTTC.

CDR3 region: CASSLGQGITRGAEAFF. The CDR3 DNA follows: TGTGCCAGCAGCTTAGGACAGGGGATCACCCGGGGGGCTGAAGCTTTCTTT. This chain connects TRBV7-2 to TRBJ1-1; 8 bases are a match to TRBD1. The CDR3 consists of 17 residues. The V segment lost 1 base and the J segment 6 bases; nucleotides outside the gene matches: 13. Germline-derived CDR1 and CDR2 are SGHTA and FQGNSA.

The chain carries TRBV13 and TRBJ2-3; D is unclear. This CDR3 comprises 12 residues. Germline V gives CDR1 PRHDT, CDR2 FYEKMQ (reference sequence). V lost 1 base and J 7 bases, leaving 6 bases between the germline ends. The CDR3 reads CASSLVANTQYF. CDR3 nucleotide sequence: TGTGCCAGCAGCTTAGTCGCCAATACGCAGTATTTT.

The V call is TRBV7-2, the J call TRBJ1-1; the D gene is possibly TRBD1 (5 bases). The CDR3 is 17 amino acids. V lost 5 bases and J lost 0, with 19 bases in between. Germline assignment: CDR1 SGHTA and CDR2 FQGNSA. This CDR3 reads CASSPRGGAGMNTEAFF. The CDR3 nucleotides are TGTGCCAGCAGCCCAAGGGGAGGCGCGGGCATGAACACTGAAGCTTTCTTT.

In its sample, this clonotype was seen a few times. In DNA form, the CDR3 reads TGTGCCAGCAGTAGAGGACAGGGATGGGCTGGGGCCAACGTCCTGACTTTC. This gives the protein CASSRGQGWAGANVLTF. V usage is TRBV6-2 or TRBV6-3 and J usage is TRBJ2-6, with 8 positions matching TRBD1. The CDR3 sequence is 17 residues long. Germline CDR1 MNHEY, CDR2 SVGEGT. Trimming cost V 5 bases and J 2 bases; bases outside gene matches: 8.

This chain connects TRBV20-1 to TRBJ2-5; 7 bases are a match to TRBD1. CDR1 and CDR2 (germline): DFQATT, SNEGSKA (reference sequence). There are 13 residues in the CDR3. V was clipped by 6 bases and J by 2 bases; unmatched bases: 6. CDR3 loop: CSAEFRGQETQYF. CDR3 coding DNA: TGCAGTGCCGAATTCAGGGGGCAAGAGACCCAGTACTTC.

This clonotype was seen a handful of times. The chain has TRBV24-1 and TRBJ1-5; D not certain. The length of the CDR3 is 13 residues. From germline, CDR1 is KGHDR and CDR2 SFDVKD. Trimming stripped 5 bases from V and 0 bases from J, with 4 bases between. CDR3 coding DNA: TGTGCCACCAGTGCTTATAGCAATCAGCCCCAGCATTTT. It translates to CATSAYSNQPQHF.

The chain carries TRBV6-5 and TRBJ2-7; 11 bases are shared with TRBD2. The ends lost 5 bases at V and 1 base at J; junction bases unmatched: 7. CDR1 and CDR2 from the germline V gene are MNHEY and SVGAGI. The CDR3 runs 16 residues. The CDR3 loop is CASSRVTSGESYEQYF. CDR3 DNA: TGTGCCAGCAGTCGCGTGACTAGCGGGGAGTCCTACGAGCAGTACTTC.

This clonotype turned up a few times. The chain uses TRBV5-4 and TRBJ2-2; 7 nucleotides line up with TRBD1. The germline CDR1 and CDR2 sequences are SGHNT and YYREEE (reference sequence). V was pared by 4 bases and J by 12 bases, with 3 bases of the junction left unmatched. The CDR3 has 11 residues. CDR3 protein: CASSQQGKLFF. CDR3 in DNA: TGTGCCAGCAGCCAACAGGGGAAGCTGTTTTTT.

This clonotype has only a few counts. In DNA, the CDR3 is TGTGCCAGCAACTTGCGGGACGCCAGAGGCTACACCTTC. This translates into CASNLRDARGYTF. The rearrangement joins TRBV6-2 or TRBV6-3 to TRBJ1-2, with D perhaps matching TRBD1 (5 bases). CDR1 and CDR2 (germline): MNHEY, SVGEGT. V was clipped by 7 bases and J by 8 bases, with 17 bases between them. There are 13 residues in the CDR3.

The chain is built from TRBV7-2 and TRBJ2-3; D perhaps matches TRBD2 (5 bases). Trimming pared 10 bases from V and 0 bases from J, leaving 14 bases between. The CDR3 sequence is 14 residues long. Looked up from germline, CDR1 is SGHTA and CDR2 is FQGNSA. The CDR3 loop is CATRVGGSTDTQYF. For the CDR3, the DNA is TGTGCCACCCGAGTTGGAGGCAGCACAGATACGCAGTATTTT.

This clonotype was found a few times. The chain uses TRBV7-9 and TRBJ2-2; the D gene is possibly TRBD2 (5 bases). The length of the CDR3 is 14 residues. The V gene's germline CDR1 is SEHNR and CDR2 FQNEAQ (reference sequence). V gave up 3 bases and J gave up 4 bases, with 9 bases separating them. CDR3 sequence (DNA): TGTGCCAGCAGCTTCGGGGTCTCCACCGGGGAGCTGTTTTTT. Translated, it gives CASSFGVSTGELFF.

The table lists this clonotype with a few counts. The chain's CDR3 is CASSQYDSPPSYEQYF. In DNA form, the CDR3 reads TGCGCCAGCAGCCAATATGACAGCCCCCCCTCCTACGAGCAGTACTTC. The chain carries TRBV5-1 and TRBJ2-7, with D maybe TRBD1 (5 bases). V was trimmed by 4 bases and J by 0 bases, leaving 17 bases between them. This CDR3 spans 16 amino acids. Germline CDR1 SGHRS, CDR2 YFSETQ.

The chain is built from TRBV7-2 and TRBJ1-3; 8 nucleotides agree with TRBD1. Germline values: CDR1 SGHTA, CDR2 FQGNSA. With V trimmed by 4 bases and J by 3 bases, 5 bases remained unmatched. The CDR3 runs to 15 residues. CDR3 in DNA: TGTGCCAGCAGCTCCCAGGGGGCGCTTGGAAACACCATATATTTT. Its protein is CASSSQGALGNTIYF.

This chain connects TRBV15 to TRBJ2-1; 11 bases fit TRBD2. Germline V gives CDR1 LNHNV, CDR2 YYDKDF (reference sequence). CDR3 length: 17 residues. Germline trimming cut 0 bases from V and 3 bases from J; bases unmatched to any gene: 4. The DNA for the CDR3 is TGTGCCACCAGCAGAGACTTCCTAGCGGGGGGCTACAATGAGCAGTTCTTC. The encoded protein is CATSRDFLAGGYNEQFF.

This sequence joins TRBV2 and TRBJ2-3; 10 nucleotides line up with TRBD2. Unmatched junction bases numbered 7, after V lost 8 bases and J lost 5 bases. Germline V CDR1 and CDR2: SNHLY, FYNNEI. The CDR3 extends over 14 amino acids. This CDR3 is CASAASGRLDTQYF. CDR3 nucleotides: TGTGCCAGCGCTGCTAGCGGGAGACTAGATACGCAGTATTTT.

This clonotype came up a few times. The rearrangement uses TRBV11-1 and TRBJ2-1; D possibly corresponds to TRBD1 (5 bases). Germline values: CDR1 SGHAT, CDR2 FQDESV (reference sequence). V shed 0 bases and J shed 6 bases, with 12 bases lying between them. There are 15 residues in the CDR3. The CDR3 coding sequence is TGTGCCAGCAGCTTAGCGCAAGGGGTAGGCAATGAGCAGTTCTTC. This encodes CASSLAQGVGNEQFF. Full variable domain (remainder filled in from reference TRBV11-1 and TRBJ2-1): EAEVAQSPRYKITEKSQAVAFWCDPISGHATLYWYRQILGQGPELLVQFQDESVVDDSQLPKDRFSAERLKGVDSTLKIQPAELGDSAMYLCASSLAQGVGNEQFFGPGTRLTVL.

The chain carries TRBV5-1 and TRBJ2-1; the D is unclear. CDR3 length: 14 residues. Germline-derived CDR1 and CDR2 are SGHRS and YFSETQ. V was cut by 0 bases and J by 5 bases, with 9 bases left in between. The CDR3 DNA follows: TGCGCCAGCAGCTTGGACGCAGGAAACAATGAGCAGTTCTTC. This gives the protein CASSLDAGNNEQFF. Drawing the rest from reference TRBV5-1 and TRBJ2-1, the complete variable domain is KAGVTQTPRYLIKTRGQQVTLSCSPISGHRSVSWYQQTPGQGLQFLFEYFSETQRNKGNFPGRFSGRQFSNSRSEMNVSTLELGDSALYLCASSLDAGNNEQFFGPGTRLTVL.

This chain connects TRBV7-2 to TRBJ1-4, with TRBD1 matching over 10 bases. The germline V gene has CDR1 SGHTA and CDR2 FQGNSA. Trimming at V came to 6 bases and at J to 5 bases, leaving 9 bases not matched to a gene. The CDR3 consists of 16 residues. The CDR3 coding sequence is TGTGCCAGCAGAATACGACCGGGACAGGGGAATGAAAAACTGTTTTTT. Translating it yields CASRIRPGQGNEKLFF.

This clonotype was counted only a few times. CDR3: CASSRGGGSEQYF. Here the CDR3 DNA reads TGTGCCAGCAGCCGTGGGGGGGGCAGCGAGCAGTACTTC. The chain has TRBV12-3 or TRBV12-4 and TRBJ2-7; tentative D call: TRBD2 (7 bases). There are 13 residues in the CDR3. V shed 6 bases and J shed 6 bases, with 15 bases lying between them.

This clonotype occurred a few times. V gene TRBV12-3 or TRBV12-4 combines with J gene TRBJ2-5; the match to TRBD2 covers 9 bases. The CDR3 runs 16 residues. Unmatched junction bases numbered 14, after V lost 6 bases and J lost 6 bases. The CDR3 spells CASRHEGTSRGKTQYF. As DNA, the CDR3 is TGTGCCAGCAGACATGAGGGGACTAGCCGTGGGAAGACCCAGTACTTC.

The gene calls are TRBV5-6 and TRBJ1-5; TRBD1 aligns across 7 bases. The trim removed 4 bases at V and 6 bases at J, leaving 4 bases unmatched. The CDR3 loop spans 13 amino acids. CDR1 is SGHDT, CDR2 YYEEEE, per germline. This CDR3 is CASSQGQTQPQHF. The CDR3 DNA follows: TGTGCCAGCAGCCAGGGACAGACTCAGCCCCAGCATTTT.

In its sample, this clonotype was seen a few times. The rearrangement joins TRBV7-2 to TRBJ2-3; TRBD2 matches 8 bases. Germline V gene data show CDR1 as SGHTA and CDR2 as FQGNSA. Unmatched junction bases numbered 8, after V lost 6 bases and J lost 3 bases. This CDR3 spans 15 amino acids. The CDR3 here is CASREAGVVTDTQYF. The CDR3 region has the DNA TGTGCCAGCAGGGAAGCGGGAGTCGTAACAGATACGCAGTATTTT. The complete variable domain, with remaining parts taken from reference TRBV7-2 and TRBJ2-3, reads GAGVSQSPSNKVTEKGKDVELRCDPISGHTALYWYRQSLGQGLEFLIYFQGNSAPDKSGLPSDRFSAERTGGSVSTLTIQRTQQEDSAVYLCASREAGVVTDTQYFGPGTRLTVL.

The J gene is TRBJ2-5, the V gene TRBV5-1, with 7 bases matching TRBD2. CDR3 length equals 15 residues. The junction had 4 bases not matched to a gene; V was cut back by 0 bases and J by 2 bases. The germline gives CDR1 SGHRS, CDR2 YFSETQ. CDR3 region: CASSLGGLGQETQYF. The CDR3 DNA reads TGCGCCAGCAGCTTGGGAGGACTAGGTCAAGAGACCCAGTACTTC. Combining the CDR3 with reference TRBV5-1 and TRBJ2-5 gives the whole variable domain KAGVTQTPRYLIKTRGQQVTLSCSPISGHRSVSWYQQTPGQGLQFLFEYFSETQRNKGNFPGRFSGRQFSNSRSEMNVSTLELGDSALYLCASSLGGLGQETQYFGPGTRLLVL.